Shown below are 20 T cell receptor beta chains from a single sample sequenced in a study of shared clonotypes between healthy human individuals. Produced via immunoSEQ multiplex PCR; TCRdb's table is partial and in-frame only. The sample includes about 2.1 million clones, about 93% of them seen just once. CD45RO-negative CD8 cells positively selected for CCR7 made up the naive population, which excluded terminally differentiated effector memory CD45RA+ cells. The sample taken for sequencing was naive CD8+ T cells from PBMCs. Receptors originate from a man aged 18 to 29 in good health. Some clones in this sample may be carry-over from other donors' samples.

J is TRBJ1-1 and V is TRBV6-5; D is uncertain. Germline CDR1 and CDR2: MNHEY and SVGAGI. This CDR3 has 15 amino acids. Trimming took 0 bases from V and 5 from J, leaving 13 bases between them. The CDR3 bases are TGTGCCAGCAGTTACTCAGGCGGGTTGGGAACTGAAGCTTTCTTT. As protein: CASSYSGGLGTEAFF.

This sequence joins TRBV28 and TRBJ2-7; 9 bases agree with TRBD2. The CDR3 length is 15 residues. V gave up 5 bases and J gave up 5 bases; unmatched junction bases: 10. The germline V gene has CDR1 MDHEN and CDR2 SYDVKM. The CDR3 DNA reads TGTGCCAGCAGTGGGGTTAGCGGGAGAATTAACGAGCAGTACTTC. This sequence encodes CASSGVSGRINEQYF.

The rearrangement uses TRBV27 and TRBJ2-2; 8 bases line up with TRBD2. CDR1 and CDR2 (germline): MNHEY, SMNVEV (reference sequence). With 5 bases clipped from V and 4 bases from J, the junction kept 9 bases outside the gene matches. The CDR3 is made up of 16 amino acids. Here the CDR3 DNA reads TGTGCCAGCAGTCCCCGGGAGGGGACCTCCACCGGGGAGCTGTTTTTT. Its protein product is CASSPREGTSTGELFF.

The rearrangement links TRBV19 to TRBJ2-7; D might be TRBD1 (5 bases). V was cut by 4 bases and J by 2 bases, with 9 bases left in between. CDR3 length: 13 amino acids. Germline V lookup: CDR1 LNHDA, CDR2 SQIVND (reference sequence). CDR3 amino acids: CASSTDSAYEQYF. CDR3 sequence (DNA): TGTGCCAGTAGTACCGACAGTGCCTACGAGCAGTACTTC.

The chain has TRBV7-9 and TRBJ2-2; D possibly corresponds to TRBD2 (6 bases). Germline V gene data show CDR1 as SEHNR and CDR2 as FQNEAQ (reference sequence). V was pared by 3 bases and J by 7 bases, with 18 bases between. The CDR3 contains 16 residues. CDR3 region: CASSFTQGGLHGELFF. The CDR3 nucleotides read TGTGCCAGCAGCTTTACTCAGGGAGGTTTGCACGGGGAGCTGTTTTTT.

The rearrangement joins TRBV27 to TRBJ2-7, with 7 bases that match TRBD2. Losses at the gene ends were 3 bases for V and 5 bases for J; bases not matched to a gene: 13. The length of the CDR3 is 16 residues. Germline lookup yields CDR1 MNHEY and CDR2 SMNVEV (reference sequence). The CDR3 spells CASSFGPGRPINEQYF. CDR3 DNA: TGTGCCAGCAGTTTTGGTCCCGGGAGGCCGATCAACGAGCAGTACTTC.

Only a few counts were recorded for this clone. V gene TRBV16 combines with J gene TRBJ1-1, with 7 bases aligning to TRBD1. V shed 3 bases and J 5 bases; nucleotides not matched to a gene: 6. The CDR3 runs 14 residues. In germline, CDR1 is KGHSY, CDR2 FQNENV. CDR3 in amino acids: CASSHTQGETEAFF. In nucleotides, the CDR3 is TGTGCCAGCAGCCATACTCAGGGGGAGACTGAAGCTTTCTTT.

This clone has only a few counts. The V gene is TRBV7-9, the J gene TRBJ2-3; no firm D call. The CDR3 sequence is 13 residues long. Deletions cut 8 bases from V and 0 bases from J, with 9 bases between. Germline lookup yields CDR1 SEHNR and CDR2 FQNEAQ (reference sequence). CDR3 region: CASANPSTDTQYF. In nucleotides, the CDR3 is TGTGCCAGCGCTAACCCGAGCACAGATACGCAGTATTTT.

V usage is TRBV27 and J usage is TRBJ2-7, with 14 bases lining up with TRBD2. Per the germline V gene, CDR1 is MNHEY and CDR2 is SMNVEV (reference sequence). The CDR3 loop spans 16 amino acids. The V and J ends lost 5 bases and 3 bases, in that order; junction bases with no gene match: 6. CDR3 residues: CASSQTGLAGGYEQYF. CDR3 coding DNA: TGTGCCAGCAGTCAGACCGGACTAGCGGGAGGCTACGAGCAGTACTTC.

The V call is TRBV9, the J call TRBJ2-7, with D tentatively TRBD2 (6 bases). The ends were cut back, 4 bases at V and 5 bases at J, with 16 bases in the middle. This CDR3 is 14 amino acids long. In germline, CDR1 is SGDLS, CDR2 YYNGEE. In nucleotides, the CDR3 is TGTGCCAGCAGCCTAGGAGGGCAAAAGGACGAGCAGTACTTC. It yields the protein CASSLGGQKDEQYF.

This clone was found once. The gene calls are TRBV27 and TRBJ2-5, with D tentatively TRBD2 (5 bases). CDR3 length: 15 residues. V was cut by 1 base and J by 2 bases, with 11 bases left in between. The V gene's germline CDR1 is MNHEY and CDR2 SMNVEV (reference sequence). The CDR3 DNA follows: TGTGCCAGCAGTTTATGGGGAGAGACTCAAGAGACCCAGTACTTC. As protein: CASSLWGETQETQYF.

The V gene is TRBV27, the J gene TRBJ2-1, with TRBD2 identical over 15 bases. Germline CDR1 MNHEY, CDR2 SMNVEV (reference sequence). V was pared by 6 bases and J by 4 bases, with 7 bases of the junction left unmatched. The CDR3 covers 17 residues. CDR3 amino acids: CASRPGTSGGRYNEQFF. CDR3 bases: TGTGCCAGCAGACCCGGGACTAGCGGGGGGCGGTACAATGAGCAGTTCTTC.

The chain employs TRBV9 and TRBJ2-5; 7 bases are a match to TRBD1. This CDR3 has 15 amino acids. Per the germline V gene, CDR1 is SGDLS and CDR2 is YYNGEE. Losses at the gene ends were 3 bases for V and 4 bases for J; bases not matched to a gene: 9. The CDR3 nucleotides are TGTGCCAGCAGCGCAGACGGGACAGCCAGAGAGACCCAGTACTTC. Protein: CASSADGTARETQYF.

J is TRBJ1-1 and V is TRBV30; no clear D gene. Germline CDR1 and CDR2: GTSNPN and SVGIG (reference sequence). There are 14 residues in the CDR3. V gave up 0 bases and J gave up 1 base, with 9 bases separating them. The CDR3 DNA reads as TGTGCCTGGAGTGTAAGCGGAAAGAACACTGAAGCTTTCTTT. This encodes CAWSVSGKNTEAFF. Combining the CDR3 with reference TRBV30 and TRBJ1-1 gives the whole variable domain SQTIHQWPATLVQPVGSPLSLECTVEGTSNPNLYWYRQAAGRGLQLLFYSVGIGQISSEVPQNLSASRPQDRQFILSSKKLLLSDSGFYLCAWSVSGKNTEAFFGQGTRLTVV.

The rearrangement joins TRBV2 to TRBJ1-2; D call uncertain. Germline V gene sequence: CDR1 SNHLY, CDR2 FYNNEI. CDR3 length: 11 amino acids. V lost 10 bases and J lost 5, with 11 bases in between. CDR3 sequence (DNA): TGTGCCAATCCCCGGGGATATGGCTACACCTTC. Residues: CANPRGYGYTF.

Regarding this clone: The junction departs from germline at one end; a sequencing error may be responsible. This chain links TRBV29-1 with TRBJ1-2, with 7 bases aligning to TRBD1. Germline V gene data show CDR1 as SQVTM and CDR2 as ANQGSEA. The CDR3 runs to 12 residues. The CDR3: CSVDRGLYYRGF. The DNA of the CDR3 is TGCAGCGTTGATCGTGGGCTCTACTACAGGGGATTC.

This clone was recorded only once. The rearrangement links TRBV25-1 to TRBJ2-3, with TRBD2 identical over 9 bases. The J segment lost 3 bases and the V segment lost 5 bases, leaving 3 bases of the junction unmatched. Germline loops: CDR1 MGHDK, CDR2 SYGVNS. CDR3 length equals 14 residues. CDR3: CASSISGRTDTQYF. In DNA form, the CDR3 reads TGTGCCAGCAGTATCAGCGGGAGGACAGATACGCAGTATTTT. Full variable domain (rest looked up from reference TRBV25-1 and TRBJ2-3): EADIYQTPRYLVIGTGKKITLECSQTMGHDKMYWYQQDPGMELHLIHYSYGVNSTEKGDLSSESTVSRIRTEHFPLTLESARPSHTSQYLCASSISGRTDTQYFGPGTRLTVL.

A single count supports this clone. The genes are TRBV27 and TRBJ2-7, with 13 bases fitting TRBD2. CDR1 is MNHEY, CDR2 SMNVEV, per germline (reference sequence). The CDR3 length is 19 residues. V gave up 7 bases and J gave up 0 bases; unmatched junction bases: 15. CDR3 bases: TGTGCCAGCACTTCCAGGGCCGGGACTAGCGGGATGAGCTCCTACGAGCAGTACTTC. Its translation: CASTSRAGTSGMSSYEQYF.

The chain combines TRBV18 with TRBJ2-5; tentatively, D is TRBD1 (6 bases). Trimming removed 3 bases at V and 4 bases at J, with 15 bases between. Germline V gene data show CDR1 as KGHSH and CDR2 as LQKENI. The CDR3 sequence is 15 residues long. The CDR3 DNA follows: TGTGCCAGCTCACCGGGGCAGGGGATACTAGAGACCCAGTACTTC. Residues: CASSPGQGILETQYF.

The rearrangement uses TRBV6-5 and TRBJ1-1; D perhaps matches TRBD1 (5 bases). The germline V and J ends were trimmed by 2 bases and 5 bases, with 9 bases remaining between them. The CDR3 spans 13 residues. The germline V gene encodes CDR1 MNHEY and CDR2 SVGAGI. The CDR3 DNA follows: TGTGCCAGCAGTTACGGCCAGGGAACTGAAGCTTTCTTT. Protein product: CASSYGQGTEAFF.